These T cell receptor beta chains were read from a single sample in a study of technical replicates of blood from a handful of donors. Clones were sequenced by immunoSEQ multiplex PCR, and TCRdb holds only the in-frame ones, with some missing. In the table there are 55,000 to 75,000 clones, roughly nine tenths of which are singletons. Sequenced: PBMCs. The receptor source for this set is a human donor in good health. Some clones in this sample may be carry-over from other donors' samples. Each CDR3 is given with its conserved first and last residue. Fields, in order: V gene, J gene, CDR3 protein.

>TRBV6-1|TRBJ1-5
CASSDQARGNQPQHF
>TRBV2|TRBJ1-6
CASRPTGGYSPLHF
>TRBV4-3|TRBJ2-7
CASSQDSQDRSSYEQYF
>TRBV19|TRBJ2-2
CASSIGTGNTGELFF
>TRBV4-1|TRBJ2-3
CASSQMRVSDTQYF
>TRBV4-1|TRBJ1-2
CASSPPTGNYGYTF
>TRBV10-1|TRBJ1-1
CAARPIGGNTEAFF
>TRBV7-2|TRBJ1-1
CASTVAGTGFTEAFF
>TRBV5-1|TRBJ2-7
CASSPGSGSSYEQYF
>TRBV7-3|TRBJ2-3
CASSPAGTSTDTQYF
>TRBV4-3|TRBJ1-6
CASSQDLRNPPLHF
>TRBV7-6|TRBJ2-7
CASSQSTGDYEQYF
>TRBV7-8|TRBJ2-1
CASSSSSYNEQFF
>TRBV4-3|TRBJ1-1
CASSQDGGTEAFF
>TRBV12-5|TRBJ2-1
CASGGGTGAYNEQFF
>TRBV5-6|TRBJ2-7
CASSSWDRHYEQYF
>TRBV10-3|TRBJ2-1
CAISRLAGSYNEQFF
>TRBV15|TRBJ2-2
CATSFRTGRGPGELFF
>TRBV6-5|TRBJ1-2
CASRPTGGSLGGYTF
>TRBV30|TRBJ1-6
CAWSVLTLPNNSPLHF
>TRBV7-9|TRBJ2-7
CASSPIYDRGPYEQYF
>TRBV27|TRBJ1-5
CASRAGQAIRNQPQHF
>TRBV9|TRBJ1-6
CASSADGGRNNSPLHF
>TRBV5-1|TRBJ2-2
CASRTTGTSNTGELFF
>TRBV30|TRBJ2-3
CAWSVIRQGSFDTQYF
>TRBV7-3|TRBJ2-1
CASSQTSGAYNEQFF
>TRBV7-6|TRBJ2-5
CASSPGTSGQETQYF
>TRBV13|TRBJ1-1
CASSSERGQNTEAFF
>TRBV27|TRBJ1-1
CASRTGGAAFF
>TRBV13|TRBJ2-5
CASSLDRGETQYF
>TRBV5-1|TRBJ2-1
CASSFPGGNSDEQFF
>TRBV7-9|TRBJ2-3
CASSTPRNRGLSTDTQYF
>TRBV11-2|TRBJ2-2
CASSARGTGGELFF
>TRBV19|TRBJ2-2
CASSIGGTGELFF
>TRBV6-5|TRBJ1-6
CASSSGGSGNSPLHF
>TRBV5-4|TRBJ2-1
CASSLRGSSYNEQFF
>TRBV7-8|TRBJ2-7
CASSLGTLYEQYF
>TRBV9|TRBJ1-4
CASGTGGAPNEKLFF
>TRBV6-6|TRBJ2-5
CASSSSGETQYF
>TRBV5-4|TRBJ1-2
CASSLGGDNYGYTF
>TRBV5-1|TRBJ1-4
CASSPISDRDYEKLFF
>TRBV6-4|TRBJ2-1
CASSGGQGGGSEQFF
>TRBV6-5|TRBJ2-7
CASSYSLAGGNEQYF
>TRBV19|TRBJ1-5
CASSGQLNQPQHF
>TRBV27|TRBJ2-1
CASSLYLAGGPNEQFF
>TRBV5-1|TRBJ2-1
CASQLAGVADEQFF
>TRBV4-1|TRBJ1-1
CASSPTGGSRGFTEAFF
>TRBV2|TRBJ2-7
CASSGGLLREQYF
>TRBV5-1|TRBJ2-5
CASSLDRVETQYF
>TRBV18|TRBJ2-1
CASSVGTGGYNEQFF
>TRBV29-1|TRBJ2-2
CSVPGANTGELFF
>TRBV7-5|TRBJ1-2
CVRSLRDRVYGYTF